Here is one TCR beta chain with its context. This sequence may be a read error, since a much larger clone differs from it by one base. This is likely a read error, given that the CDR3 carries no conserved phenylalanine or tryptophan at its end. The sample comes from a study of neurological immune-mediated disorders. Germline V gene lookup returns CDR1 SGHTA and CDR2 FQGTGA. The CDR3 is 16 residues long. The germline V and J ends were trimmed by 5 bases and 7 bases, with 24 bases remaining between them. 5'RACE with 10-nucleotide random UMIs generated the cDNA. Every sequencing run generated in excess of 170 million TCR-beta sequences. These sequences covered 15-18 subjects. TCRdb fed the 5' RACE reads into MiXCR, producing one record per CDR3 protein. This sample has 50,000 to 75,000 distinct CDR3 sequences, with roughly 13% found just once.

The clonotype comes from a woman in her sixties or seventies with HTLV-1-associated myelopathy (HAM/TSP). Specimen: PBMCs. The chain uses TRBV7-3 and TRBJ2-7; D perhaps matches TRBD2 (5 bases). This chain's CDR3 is CASSKEGPRSGREQYL. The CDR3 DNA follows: TGTGCCAGCAGCAAAGAGGGTCCCCGTTCGGGCAGGGAGCAGTACTTA.